Shown below are 5 T cell receptor beta chains from a single sample sequenced in a study of CD8+ T cells in alopecia areata. Reverse transcribed after extraction, RNA yielded cDNA as the sequencing template. Measured with immunoSEQ multiplex PCR; TCRdb has only the in-frame clones, and not every one. The sample has more than 95,000 clones; roughly two fifths are singletons. Sequencing was performed on CD4+ T cells sorted from blood. These receptors all come from a human donor with alopecia areata.

About this clone: Germline and junction disagree at one end, which may indicate a read error. V is TRBV29-1 and J is TRBJ2-3, with 11 bases aligning to TRBD2. This CDR3 is built from 15 residues. CDR1 is SQVTM, CDR2 ANQGSEA, per germline. DNA for the CDR3: TGCAGCATTGAGTTAGCGGGGGGGCAGATGGATACGCAGTATTTT. This codes for CSIELAGGQMDTQYF.

This clone was found many times. The V and J genes are TRBV14 and TRBJ2-1, with 7 bases fitting TRBD2. The V segment lost 5 bases and the J segment 2 bases; nucleotides outside the gene matches: 6. This CDR3 has 15 amino acids. Per the germline V gene, CDR1 is SGHDN and CDR2 is FVKESK. CDR3 residues: CASSVAGRTYNEQFF. For the CDR3, the DNA is TGTGCCAGCAGCGTAGCGGGCAGAACCTACAATGAGCAGTTCTTC.

This clone was picked up a small number of times. This sequence joins TRBV27 and TRBJ2-1, with 12 bases fitting TRBD1. Germline assignment: CDR1 MNHEY and CDR2 SMNVEV (reference sequence). The length of the CDR3 is 14 residues. V lost 4 bases and J lost 9; bases outside the gene matches: 4. CDR3 in DNA: TGTGCCAGCAGTTGGGACAGGGGGCCCGGTGAGCAGTTCTTC. Translation: CASSWDRGPGEQFF.

V usage is TRBV2 and J usage is TRBJ2-6; TRBD1 matches 10 bases. The CDR3 consists of 15 residues. Trimming removed 7 bases from V and 2 bases from J; junction bases left unmatched: 2. Looked up from germline, CDR1 is SNHLY and CDR2 is FYNNEI. DNA of the CDR3: TGTGCCAGCACCGGACAGGGGGCTGGGGCCAACGTCCTGACTTTC. The encoded protein is CASTGQGAGANVLTF. The whole variable domain, remainder taken from reference TRBV2 and TRBJ2-6, is EPEVTQTPSHQVTQMGQEVILRCVPISNHLYFYWYRQILGQKVEFLVSFYNNEISEKSEIFDDQFSVERPDGSNFTLKIRSTKLEDSAMYFCASTGQGAGANVLTFGAGSRLTVL.

This clone was counted between two and nine times. CDR3 DNA: TGTGCCAGCAGCCAGGGACAGGCTCAAGAGACCCAGTACTTC. This gives the protein CASSQGQAQETQYF. This rearrangement joins TRBV7-2 to TRBJ2-5, with TRBD1 matching 8 bases. The CDR3 length is 14 residues. Germline V lookup: CDR1 SGHTA, CDR2 FQGNSA. Unmatched junction bases numbered 4, after V lost 5 bases and J lost 2 bases. The whole variable domain, filled in from reference TRBV7-2 and TRBJ2-5, reads GAGVSQSPSNKVTEKGKDVELRCDPISGHTALYWYRQSLGQGLEFLIYFQGNSAPDKSGLPSDRFSAERTGGSVSTLTIQRTQQEDSAVYLCASSQGQAQETQYFGPGTRLLVL.